A single sample gave rise to the 27 T cell receptor beta chains below, sequenced in a study of monozygotic twins with cystic fibrosis. Libraries were prepared by immunoSEQ multiplex PCR; TCRdb keeps only in-frame clonotypes and omits some of them. Of roughly 19,000 clones in the sample, 95% to 97% were seen once. The sequenced sample was blood. The receptors here all came from a woman in her twenties or thirties with cystic fibrosis.

The V and J genes are TRBV4-2 and TRBJ2-3; D is possibly TRBD1 (6 bases). V lost 3 bases, J lost 0 bases, and 16 bases lay in between. This CDR3 spans 17 amino acids. Germline V CDR1 and CDR2: LGHNA, YNFKEQ. CDR3 loop: CASSHPFGQSSTDTQYF. The CDR3 DNA is TGTGCCAGCAGCCACCCCTTCGGACAGAGTAGCACAGATACGCAGTATTTT.

The chain recombines TRBV7-9 with TRBJ1-4; TRBD1 matches 9 bases. Germline CDR1 and CDR2: SEHNR and FQNEAQ (reference sequence). The junction had 9 bases not matched to a gene; V was cut back by 6 bases and J by 7 bases. The CDR3 runs 15 residues. The CDR3 loop is CASSLDPGQGEKLFF. DNA of the CDR3: TGTGCCAGCAGTCTTGACCCGGGACAGGGTGAAAAACTGTTTTTT.

This clone appeared a single time. This chain uses TRBV13 with TRBJ1-6; 9 nucleotides agree with TRBD1. The CDR3 spans 15 residues. With V trimmed by 5 bases and J by 7 bases, 6 bases remained unmatched. Looked up from germline, CDR1 is PRHDT and CDR2 is FYEKMQ (reference sequence). The CDR3 DNA reads as TGTGCCAGCAGCGGCGGACAGGGGATAAATTCACCCCTCCACTTT. Amino acids: CASSGGQGINSPLHF.

V gene TRBV19 combines with J gene TRBJ2-2; no definite D call. Germline CDR1 reads LNHDA; CDR2 reads SQIVND (reference sequence). The CDR3 covers 13 residues. V shed 1 base and J shed 4 bases, with 4 bases lying between them. The CDR3: CASSIGSTGELFF. The DNA for the CDR3 is TGTGCCAGTAGTATAGGCAGCACCGGGGAGCTGTTTTTT. Full variable domain (missing parts from reference TRBV19 and TRBJ2-2): DGGITQSPKYLFRKEGQNVTLSCEQNLNHDAMYWYRQDPGQGLRLIYYSQIVNDFQKGDIAEGYSVSREKKESFPLTVTSAQKNPTAFYLCASSIGSTGELFFGEGSRLTVL.

This clone was seen once. The chain couples TRBV11-2 to TRBJ2-7; D possibly matches TRBD1 or TRBD2 (6 bases each). V gave up 1 base and J gave up 4 bases, with 14 bases separating them. Per the germline V gene, CDR1 is SGHAT and CDR2 is FQNNGV. The CDR3 runs 15 residues. The CDR3 DNA follows: TGTGCCAGCAGCTTAGGAACGGGGGCCGGGTACGAGCAGTACTTC. It specifies CASSLGTGAGYEQYF.

The V gene is TRBV13, the J gene TRBJ2-1; 8 bases fit TRBD2. The V gene's germline CDR1 is PRHDT and CDR2 FYEKMQ (reference sequence). The V and J ends lost 5 bases and 6 bases, in that order; junction bases with no gene match: 9. This CDR3 has 15 amino acids. The CDR3 reads CASSPGGGPSNEQFF. Written as DNA, the CDR3 is TGTGCCAGCAGCCCGGGGGGGGGCCCGTCCAATGAGCAGTTCTTC.

This rearrangement joins TRBV4-1 to TRBJ2-3; no reliable D call. Germline CDR1 and CDR2: MGHRA and YSYEKL. The ends were cut back, 2 bases at V and 4 bases at J, with 13 bases in the middle. This CDR3 region has 15 residues. The chain's CDR3 is CASSQNSYAADTQYF. Here the CDR3 DNA reads TGCGCCAGCAGCCAAAACTCATACGCCGCAGATACGCAGTATTTT.

The J gene is TRBJ1-1, the V gene TRBV29-1, with 10 bases lining up with TRBD1. Germline V gives CDR1 SQVTM, CDR2 ANQGSEA. V trimming: 6 bases; J trimming: 11 bases; junction bases outside the gene matches: 9. This CDR3 contains 12 residues. DNA of the CDR3: TGCAGCGTCAAAGACAGGGGGCTGAGGGCTTTCTTT. This sequence encodes CSVKDRGLRAFF.

This clone was seen once. The chain carries TRBV28 and TRBJ1-6; TRBD1 is a possible D gene (5 bases). V lost 5 bases to trimming and J lost 3 bases, with 11 bases between them. Germline V gives CDR1 MDHEN, CDR2 SYDVKM. This CDR3 is 15 amino acids long. CDR3 sequence: CASSMGTDYNSPLHF. DNA for the CDR3: TGTGCCAGCAGTATGGGGACGGACTATAATTCACCCCTCCACTTT.

This clone was observed a single time. The gene calls are TRBV7-2 and TRBJ1-2; 7 bases match TRBD1. This CDR3 comprises 14 residues. The V gene's germline CDR1 is SGHTA and CDR2 FQGNSA. J gave up 1 base and V 6 bases, and 5 bases lay outside the gene matches. The CDR3 region has the DNA TGTGCCAGCAGGCTAAGACAGGGTAACTATGGCTACACCTTC. It yields the protein CASRLRQGNYGYTF.

The rearrangement uses TRBV2 and TRBJ1-6; no clear D gene. V was clipped by 6 bases and J by 3 bases, with 21 bases between them. CDR1 and CDR2 (germline): SNHLY, FYNNEI. CDR3 length equals 18 residues. The CDR3 here is CASRNGSQFFLYNSPLHF. CDR3 coding DNA: TGTGCCAGCAGAAATGGGAGCCAGTTTTTCCTCTATAATTCACCCCTCCACTTT.

The chain is built from TRBV7-6 and TRBJ1-1; D possibly corresponds to TRBD1 (6 bases). The germline V and J ends were trimmed by 5 bases and 3 bases, with 7 bases remaining between them. Germline CDR1 SGHVS, CDR2 FNYEAQ. The CDR3 spans 12 residues. For the CDR3, the DNA is TGTGCCAGCAGCCCAGGGGACACTGAAGCTTTCTTT. This gives the protein CASSPGDTEAFF.

The gene calls are TRBV6-6 and TRBJ1-6; D is possibly TRBD1 (5 bases). This CDR3 is 15 amino acids long. V lost 0 bases to trimming and J lost 7 bases, with 10 bases between them. CDR1 and CDR2 (germline): MNHNY, SVGAGI (reference sequence). The CDR3 reads CASSYSGQGNSPLHF. The CDR3 DNA follows: TGTGCCAGCAGTTACTCCGGCCAGGGAAATTCACCCCTCCACTTT.

This chain connects TRBV7-9 to TRBJ2-1; perhaps TRBD1 as D (5 bases). With 5 bases removed from V and 9 bases from J, the gap between germline ends came to 11 bases. Germline V lookup: CDR1 SEHNR, CDR2 FQNEAQ (reference sequence). This CDR3 is built from 12 residues. CDR3 residues: CASSHQGGEQFF. In DNA form, the CDR3 reads TGTGCCAGCAGCCACCAGGGCGGTGAGCAGTTCTTC.

The rearrangement joins TRBV15 to TRBJ2-2; 7 bases are shared with TRBD2. Germline V gene data show CDR1 as LNHNV and CDR2 as YYDKDF (reference sequence). Trimming removed 1 base from V and 6 bases from J; junction bases left unmatched: 8. This CDR3 spans 16 amino acids. Here the CDR3 DNA reads TGTGCCACCAGCAGAGCTGGGGGGGGTATCGCCGGGGAGCTGTTTTTT. Its protein is CATSRAGGGIAGELFF.

This clone came up once. CDR3 DNA sequence: TGTGCCAGCAGTGAGGACAGGGGGATAGGAGATCAGCCCCAGCATTTT. Encoded protein: CASSEDRGIGDQPQHF. This sequence joins TRBV6-1 and TRBJ1-5, with 10 bases fitting TRBD1. The CDR3 sequence is 16 residues long. V trimming: 3 bases; J trimming: 5 bases; junction bases outside the gene matches: 7. The germline gives CDR1 MNHNS, CDR2 SASEGT.

DNA of the CDR3: TGTGCCAGCAGTCTGGGGAAAAGCTATGGCTACACCTTC. It codes for CASSLGKSYGYTF. The chain joins TRBV6-5 to TRBJ1-2; D gene unclear. The CDR3 covers 13 residues. V shed 5 bases and J shed 4 bases, with 11 bases lying between them. Germline V gene data show CDR1 as MNHEY and CDR2 as SVGAGI.

This clone was counted once. The chain has TRBV15 and TRBJ2-5; 8 nucleotides line up with TRBD1. The length of the CDR3 is 15 residues. V gave up 4 bases and J gave up 5 bases; unmatched junction bases: 9. Germline values: CDR1 LNHNV, CDR2 YYDKDF (reference sequence). The CDR3: CATSTKTGAGETQYF. The DNA of the CDR3 is TGTGCCACCAGCACCAAGACAGGGGCAGGCGAGACCCAGTACTTC.

The rearrangement uses TRBV5-6 and TRBJ2-1; D may correspond to TRBD1 or TRBD2 (5 bases each). This CDR3 contains 14 residues. Germline assignment: CDR1 SGHDT and CDR2 YYEEEE. The ends were cut back, 6 bases at V and 10 bases at J, with 20 bases in the middle. The CDR3 region is CASTLGPASYEQFF. The CDR3 DNA follows: TGTGCCAGCACTCTGGGACCAGCGTCGTACGAGCAGTTCTTC.

Here the CDR3 reads CASSLGGGIYNEQFF. DNA of the CDR3: TGTGCCAGCAGCTTGGGGGGGGGAATTTACAATGAGCAGTTCTTC. The gene calls are TRBV5-4 and TRBJ2-1, with TRBD2 matching 7 bases. J gave up 4 bases and V 0 bases, and 4 bases lay outside the gene matches. This CDR3 is built from 15 residues. CDR1 is SGHNT and CDR2 is YYREEE in the germline V gene (reference sequence). The whole variable domain, filled in from reference TRBV5-4 and TRBJ2-1, reads ETGVTQSPTHLIKTRGQQVTLRCSSQSGHNTVSWYQQALGQGPQFIFQYYREEENGRGNFPPRFSGLQFPNYSSELNVNALELDDSALYLCASSLGGGIYNEQFFGPGTRLTVL.

This chain connects TRBV7-9 to TRBJ1-2, with TRBD1 matching over 8 bases. The CDR3 extends over 16 amino acids. V dropped 5 bases and J dropped 4; count of bases not matched to a gene: 12. The germline gives CDR1 SEHNR, CDR2 FQNEAQ (reference sequence). CDR3 bases: TGTGCCAGCAGCCCCTCGGACAGGGACCGCGGCTATGGCTACACCTTC. Protein sequence: CASSPSDRDRGYGYTF.

The gene calls are TRBV6-5 and TRBJ2-7, with TRBD1 matching 9 bases. CDR3 length: 15 residues. The V gene's germline CDR1 is MNHEY and CDR2 SVGAGI. V dropped 6 bases and J dropped 3; count of bases not matched to a gene: 9. CDR3 bases: TGTGCCAGCAGCGAACCGGGACAGGGCTTCTACGAGCAGTACTTC. Translation gives CASSEPGQGFYEQYF.

The chain uses TRBV6-5 and TRBJ1-6; no reliable D call. V was shortened by 6 bases and J by 10 bases, with 10 bases between the two germline ends. This CDR3 has 12 amino acids. Germline CDR1 MNHEY, CDR2 SVGAGI. CDR3 residues: CASSPTRSPLHF. The CDR3 DNA is TGTGCCAGCAGCCCCACGCGGTCACCCCTCCACTTT.

This clone was seen a single time. The genes are TRBV19 and TRBJ1-3; D is uncertain. The CDR3 totals 15 residues. CDR1 and CDR2 (germline): LNHDA, SQIVND (reference sequence). The V end was cut by 3 bases, the J end by 5 bases, with 14 bases between. The CDR3 coding sequence is TGTGCCAGTAGTATCCTGTGGCCCCCACGAAACACCATATATTTT. Translation gives CASSILWPPRNTIYF.

This chain links TRBV15 with TRBJ2-3; no reliable D call. This CDR3 contains 14 residues. CDR1 is LNHNV and CDR2 is YYDKDF in the germline V gene (reference sequence). Between the trimmed V and J ends, which lost 1 base and 0 bases, there was a span of 5 bases. CDR3 DNA: TGTGCCACCAGCAGAGGGTTGAGCACAGATACGCAGTATTTT. Translated, it gives CATSRGLSTDTQYF.

The genes are TRBV5-6 and TRBJ2-7, with a possible D match to TRBD2 (5 bases). Germline CDR1 SGHDT, CDR2 YYEEEE. The CDR3 length is 14 residues. V shed 0 bases and J shed 3 bases, with 10 bases lying between them. The CDR3 is CASSLVRGNYEQYF. CDR3 nucleotide sequence: TGTGCCAGCAGCTTGGTACGGGGTAACTACGAGCAGTACTTC. Variable domain in full (rest from reference TRBV5-6 and TRBJ2-7): DAGVTQSPTHLIKTRGQQVTLRCSPKSGHDTVSWYQQALGQGPQFIFQYYEEEERQRGNFPDRFSGHQFPNYSSELNVNALLLGDSALYLCASSLVRGNYEQYFGPGTRLTVT.

This chain uses TRBV6-6 with TRBJ2-7; D perhaps matches TRBD2 (5 bases). CDR3 length: 12 residues. Trimming left V 5 bases short and J 4 bases short, with 9 bases between. CDR1 MNHNY and CDR2 SVGAGI come from the germline V gene (reference sequence). CDR3 sequence reads: CASSLRDYEQYF. CDR3 coding DNA: TGTGCCAGCAGTCTCCGGGATTACGAGCAGTACTTC.